The TCR beta chain described here comes from a study of blood T cell repertoires in COVID-19. Germline V gene data show CDR1 as LNHDA and CDR2 as SQIVND (reference sequence). This CDR3 contains 15 residues. V lost 5 bases and J lost 7, with 20 bases in between. Only in-frame clones appear in the TCRdb table, and some are missing; sequencing was by immunoSEQ multiplex PCR. Of more than 100,000 clones in the sample, around nine tenths were seen once. This clonotype originated in a woman older than 75 in a cohort sampled during active COVID-19. The rearrangement uses TRBV19 and TRBJ1-2; D is perhaps TRBD1 (6 bases). Specimen: peripheral blood. CDR3 nucleotide sequence: TGTGCCAGTAGTCTCGGACAGTTCGAAGCGTCTGGCTACACCTTC. Encoded protein: CASSLGQFEASGYTF.